The clone carrying this TCR beta chain was counted between two and nine times. Antigen specificity is unknown. TCRdb passed the RACE reads through MiXCR, listing each CDR3 protein once. The table shows 300,000 to 450,000 distinct CDR3 sequences, with 4.8% occurring only once. The germline V gene encodes CDR1 SGDLS and CDR2 YYNGEE. V shed 0 bases and J shed 3 bases, with 6 bases lying between them. The CDR3 loop spans 14 amino acids. Time point here: patch test 1, 2 weeks after DPC sensitization. Treatment meaning: therapeutic diphenylcyclopropenone sensitization with weekly scalp DPC. The source of the sample is a study of human T cells and chemical hapten exposure. Study conclusions and caveats: TCRs above 1 in 1000 frequency did not change with DPC sensitization.

The V gene is TRBV9, the J gene TRBJ2-2; D call uncertain. The sample consisted of whole blood, taken in connection with sensitization to the hapten diphenylcyclopropenone (DPC). The TCR comes from a woman between 50 and 59 years old with alopecia areata. Some clones in this sample may be carry-over from other donors' samples. In DNA, the CDR3 is TGTGCCAGCAGCGTAGTGGTTGACACCGGGGAGCTGTTTTTT. This translates into CASSVVVDTGELFF.